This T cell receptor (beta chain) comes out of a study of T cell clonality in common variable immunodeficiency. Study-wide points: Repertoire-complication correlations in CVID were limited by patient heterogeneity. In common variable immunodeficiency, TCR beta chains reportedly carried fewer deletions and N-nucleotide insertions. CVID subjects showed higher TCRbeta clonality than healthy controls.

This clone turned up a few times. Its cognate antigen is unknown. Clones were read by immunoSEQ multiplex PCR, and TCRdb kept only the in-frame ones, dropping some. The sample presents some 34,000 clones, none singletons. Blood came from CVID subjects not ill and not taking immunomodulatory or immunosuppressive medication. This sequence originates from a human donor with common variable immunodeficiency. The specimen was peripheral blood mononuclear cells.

The CDR3 DNA, read in part, is TGTGCCAGCAGTATCGGTCTAATGAACACTGAA. Translation gives CASSIGLMNTE. From start to end, the CDR3 is CASSIGLMNTEAFF. The chain links TRBV2 to TRBJ1-1; D not resolved. The DNA ends 3 residues before the CDR3 does, and the rest of the CDR3 is filled in from the germline J gene. The CDR3 extends over 14 amino acids. Trimming left V 5 bases short and J 0 bases short, with 10 bases between. CDR1 SNHLY and CDR2 FYNNEI come from the germline V gene. Based on the CDR3 plus reference TRBV2 and TRBJ1-1, the full variable domain is EPEVTQTPSHQVTQMGQEVILRCVPISNHLYFYWYRQILGQKVEFLVSFYNNEISEKSEIFDDQFSVERPDGSNFTLKIRSTKLEDSAMYFCASSIGLMNTEAFFGQGTRLTVV.